The 18 T cell receptor beta chains below all came from one sample that was sequenced in a study of radiation and T cells in renal cell carcinoma. Here immunoSEQ multiplex PCR was the method, and the copy in TCRdb shows in-frame clones only, minus some. The sample includes over 45,000 clones, just under 80% seen only once; the top ten take 7.3%. Stated time point: baseline pretreatment blood. As to treatment: 15 Gy SBRT to primary tumor, nephrectomy 4 weeks later. The specimen was blood, collected from a patient whose treatment included radiotherapy and nephrectomy. Source of these receptors: a man aged 55 to 70 with renal cell carcinoma.

This clone was counted between two and nine times. The CDR3 sequence is CASSRGPQNTEAFF. DNA of the CDR3: TGTGCCAGTAGTAGGGGGCCTCAGAACACTGAAGCTTTCTTT. V usage is TRBV19 and J usage is TRBJ1-1; possibly TRBD1 for D (6 bases). Trimming pared 4 bases from V and 1 base from J, leaving 10 bases between. The CDR3 totals 14 residues. CDR1 and CDR2 from the germline V gene are LNHDA and SQIVND (reference sequence). The variable domain in full, completed from reference TRBV19 and TRBJ1-1, reads DGGITQSPKYLFRKEGQNVTLSCEQNLNHDAMYWYRQDPGQGLRLIYYSQIVNDFQKGDIAEGYSVSREKKESFPLTVTSAQKNPTAFYLCASSRGPQNTEAFFGQGTRLTVV.

This sequence joins TRBV5-6 and TRBJ2-7; no firm D call. The CDR3 extends over 13 amino acids. Germline lookup yields CDR1 SGHDT and CDR2 YYEEEE. V was pared by 4 bases and J by 1 base, with 9 bases between. The CDR3 protein is CASSPMGSYEQYV. Written as DNA, the CDR3 is TGTGCCAGCAGCCCGATGGGGTCCTACGAGCAGTACGTC.

V usage is TRBV6-1 and J usage is TRBJ2-7; D gene unclear. There are 13 residues in the CDR3. The V gene's germline CDR1 is MNHNS and CDR2 SASEGT. The ends were cut back, 2 bases at V and 2 bases at J, with 7 bases in the middle. This chain's CDR3 is CASSELGAYEQYF. The CDR3 nucleotides read TGTGCCAGCAGTGAATTGGGCGCCTACGAGCAGTACTTC.

The chain joins TRBV6-1 to TRBJ1-5; a possible D gene is TRBD1 (5 bases). From germline, CDR1 is MNHNS and CDR2 SASEGT. V was cut by 7 bases and J by 15 bases, with 28 bases left in between. The CDR3 totals 15 residues. The CDR3 DNA is TGTGCCAGCACCGAAAATCCCGGTGTGCAGGGTTTTTGGCATTTT. Amino acids: CASTENPGVQGFWHF.

This clone was detected once. V and J are TRBV25-1 and TRBJ2-3; no reliable D call. The CDR3 contains 16 residues. Germline V gene lookup returns CDR1 MGHDK and CDR2 SYGVNS. V lost 5 bases to trimming and J lost 2 bases, with 17 bases between them. The CDR3, as DNA: TGTGCCAGCAGTTCTACGGCCCACTTGAACACAGATACGCAGTATTTT. Residues: CASSSTAHLNTDTQYF. Based on the CDR3 plus reference TRBV25-1 and TRBJ2-3, the full variable domain is EADIYQTPRYLVIGTGKKITLECSQTMGHDKMYWYQQDPGMELHLIHYSYGVNSTEKGDLSSESTVSRIRTEHFPLTLESARPSHTSQYLCASSSTAHLNTDTQYFGPGTRLTVL.

V is TRBV5-1 and J is TRBJ1-1, with unresolved D. The germline V gene encodes CDR1 SGHRS and CDR2 YFSETQ. The CDR3 spans 14 residues. Trimming took off 0 bases at V and 10 bases at J, with 16 bases between the two ends. As DNA, the CDR3 is TGCGCCAGCAGCTTGGATACCGCGGCCTCAGGAGCTTTCTTT. Translated: CASSLDTAASGAFF.

The chain combines TRBV4-3 with TRBJ2-6, with no clear D. V lost 0 bases to trimming and J lost 0 bases, with 15 bases between them. This CDR3 is 19 amino acids long. CDR1 and CDR2 from the germline V gene are LGHNA and YSLEER. DNA for the CDR3: TGCGCCAGCAGCCAAGAACGGATCCTTTGGGCCTCTGGGGCCAACGTCCTGACTTTC. Encoded protein: CASSQERILWASGANVLTF.

This clone was counted only a few times. The chain employs TRBV5-4 and TRBJ2-2; 10 nucleotides line up with TRBD2. This CDR3 spans 15 amino acids. Germline V gene sequence: CDR1 SGHNT, CDR2 YYREEE (reference sequence). The ends lost 4 bases at V and 4 bases at J; junction bases unmatched: 4. The CDR3 sequence: CASSRSGGGTGELFF. Written as DNA, the CDR3 is TGTGCCAGCAGCCGAAGCGGGGGGGGCACCGGGGAGCTGTTTTTT.

The V gene is TRBV29-1, the J gene TRBJ2-2; TRBD2 matches at 12 bases. This CDR3 region has 17 residues. Germline-derived CDR1 and CDR2 are SQVTM and ANQGSEA. Germline trimming cut 0 bases from V and 5 bases from J; bases unmatched to any gene: 7. The CDR3 protein is CSVEDRLAGGPTGELFF. The CDR3 DNA reads TGCAGCGTTGAAGATCGGCTAGCGGGAGGGCCTACCGGGGAGCTGTTTTTT.

V and J are TRBV7-7 and TRBJ2-3; 11 bases fit TRBD2. CDR3 size: 14 residues. Germline values: CDR1 SSHAT, CDR2 FNYEAQ (reference sequence). V was pared by 3 bases and J by 4 bases, with 0 bases of the junction left unmatched. The CDR3 sequence is CASSFSGGADTQYF. DNA for the CDR3: TGTGCCAGCAGCTTTAGCGGGGGGGCAGATACGCAGTATTTT.

V and J are TRBV5-6 and TRBJ1-4; D gene uncertain. The germline V gene has CDR1 SGHDT and CDR2 YYEEEE. The CDR3 totals 14 residues. With 8 bases removed from V and 8 bases from J, the gap between germline ends came to 19 bases. In DNA form, the CDR3 reads TGTGCCAGTAAGAGGGATTCGGCGGGAGAAAAACTGTTTTTT. It yields the protein CASKRDSAGEKLFF. Using reference TRBV5-6 and TRBJ1-4 for the parts outside the CDR3, the full variable domain is DAGVTQSPTHLIKTRGQQVTLRCSPKSGHDTVSWYQQALGQGPQFIFQYYEEEERQRGNFPDRFSGHQFPNYSSELNVNALLLGDSALYLCASKRDSAGEKLFFGSGTQLSVL.

The chain links TRBV13 to TRBJ2-5; 7 positions agree with TRBD1. CDR1 is PRHDT and CDR2 is FYEKMQ in the germline V gene (reference sequence). The CDR3 contains 14 residues. Trimming took 1 base from V and 5 from J; bases not matched to a gene: 4. CDR3 protein: CASSLVQGFETQYF. DNA of the CDR3: TGTGCCAGCAGCTTAGTACAGGGGTTCGAGACCCAGTACTTC.

The V and J genes are TRBV30 and TRBJ2-6; TRBD1 or TRBD2 may be the D gene (6 bases each). There are 17 residues in the CDR3. Germline V gene lookup returns CDR1 GTSNPN and CDR2 SVGIG (reference sequence). Trimming pared 0 bases from V and 2 bases from J, leaving 14 bases between. CDR3 protein: CAWSVRRGTAGANVLTF. DNA of the CDR3: TGTGCCTGGAGTGTACGGAGGGGGACCGCTGGGGCCAACGTCCTGACTTTC.

Worth noting for this clone: Other DNA sequences in the sample encode the same CDR3. The chain combines TRBV5-6 with TRBJ1-5; TRBD1 aligns across 7 bases. The CDR3 loop spans 15 amino acids. Germline V gene data show CDR1 as SGHDT and CDR2 as YYEEEE. Germline trimming cut 0 bases from V and 1 base from J; bases unmatched to any gene: 1. In DNA, the CDR3 is TGTGCCAGCAGCTTGGCAGGGGGGAGCAATCAGCCCCAGCATTTT. Translation: CASSLAGGSNQPQHF. Supplemented by reference TRBV5-6 and TRBJ1-5, the full variable domain reads DAGVTQSPTHLIKTRGQQVTLRCSPKSGHDTVSWYQQALGQGPQFIFQYYEEEERQRGNFPDRFSGHQFPNYSSELNVNALLLGDSALYLCASSLAGGSNQPQHFGDGTRLSIL.

V is TRBV9 and J is TRBJ2-1; D is possibly TRBD2 (6 bases). V lost 6 bases to trimming and J lost 7 bases, with 23 bases between them. Germline lookup yields CDR1 SGDLS and CDR2 YYNGEE. This CDR3 is built from 16 residues. The CDR3 nucleotides read TGTGCCAGCACCGAAGGACTGCGGGAATGGGCGAATGAGCAGTTCTTC. It specifies CASTEGLREWANEQFF.

The J gene is TRBJ2-3, the V gene TRBV7-2; the D gene could be TRBD1 or TRBD2 (5 bases each). Trimming stripped 0 bases from V and 7 bases from J, with 8 bases between. This CDR3 region has 13 residues. Germline V gene data show CDR1 as SGHTA and CDR2 as FQGNSA. CDR3 region: CASSLAGENTQYF. DNA of the CDR3: TGTGCCAGCAGCTTAGCGGGGGAGAATACGCAGTATTTT. The full variable domain, with the rest looked up from reference TRBV7-2 and TRBJ2-3, is GAGVSQSPSNKVTEKGKDVELRCDPISGHTALYWYRQSLGQGLEFLIYFQGNSAPDKSGLPSDRFSAERTGGSVSTLTIQRTQQEDSAVYLCASSLAGENTQYFGPGTRLTVL.

The rearrangement joins TRBV7-2 to TRBJ2-1; no firm D call. With 5 bases removed from V and 7 bases from J, the gap between germline ends came to 12 bases. Germline assignment: CDR1 SGHTA and CDR2 FQGNSA. The CDR3 contains 13 residues. The CDR3 reads CASSLRRANEQFF. The DNA of the CDR3 is TGTGCCAGCAGCCTAAGACGGGCGAATGAGCAGTTCTTC.

The genes are TRBV11-2 and TRBJ2-2; 7 nucleotides line up with TRBD1. Germline V gene data show CDR1 as SGHAT and CDR2 as FQNNGV. CDR3 length equals 15 residues. After removal of 1 base from V and 3 bases from J, the junction contained 2 bases not matched to a gene. The CDR3 is CASSLVDRDTGELFF. In nucleotides, the CDR3 is TGTGCCAGCAGCTTAGTCGACAGGGACACCGGGGAGCTGTTTTTT.